This TCR beta chain originates from a study of Ad26.COV2.S vaccination and SARS-CoV-2 variants. Across the study: The donor participated in the COV1001 trial, in its Ad26.COV2.S arm. Ad26.COV2.S was injected intramuscularly once or twice, 56 days apart. Study-level findings and limits: Total T cell responses may have been underestimated by the TCR breadth and depth analyses.

Concerning this clone itself: Its specificity is not known.

The treatment here: roughly 19 received Ad26.COV2.S at low or high dose, single or two shots; a few received placebo; per-sample allocation not given. Following the first vaccine or placebo injection, samples were taken on day 63. Germline-derived CDR1 and CDR2 are SGDLS and YYNGEE. V shed 6 bases and J 4 bases; nucleotides not matched to a gene: 9. This CDR3 region has 15 residues. Measured with immunoSEQ multiplex PCR; TCRdb has only the in-frame clones, and not every one. The repertoire holds approximately 460,000 clones, roughly nine tenths seen once, with about 1.7% in the top ten. The receptor was isolated from a person between 18 and 59 years old who received the Ad26.COV2.S COVID-19 vaccine or a placebo. The sequences come from peripheral blood, collected in a trial of Ad26.COV2.S vaccine versus placebo. The rearrangement uses TRBV9 and TRBJ1-5, with TRBD1 matching over 8 bases. Here the CDR3 DNA reads TGTGCCAGCAACCCAGGGGGCGGTCGAAATCAGCCCCAGCATTTT. Protein: CASNPGGGRNQPQHF.